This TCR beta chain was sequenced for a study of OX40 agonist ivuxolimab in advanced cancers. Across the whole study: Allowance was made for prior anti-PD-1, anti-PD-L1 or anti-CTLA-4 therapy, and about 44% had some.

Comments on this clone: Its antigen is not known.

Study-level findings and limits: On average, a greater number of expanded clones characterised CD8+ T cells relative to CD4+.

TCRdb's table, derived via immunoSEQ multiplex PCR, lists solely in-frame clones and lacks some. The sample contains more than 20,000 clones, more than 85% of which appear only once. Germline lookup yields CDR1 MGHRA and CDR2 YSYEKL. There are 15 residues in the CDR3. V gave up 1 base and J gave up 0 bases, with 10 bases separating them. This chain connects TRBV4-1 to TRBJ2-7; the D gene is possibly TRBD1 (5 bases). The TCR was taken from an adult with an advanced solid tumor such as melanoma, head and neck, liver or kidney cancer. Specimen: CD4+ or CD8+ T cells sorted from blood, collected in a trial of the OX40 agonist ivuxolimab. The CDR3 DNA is TGCGCCAGCAGCCAAGTTGCAGGGTCCTCCTACGAGCAGTACTTC. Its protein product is CASSQVAGSSYEQYF.